Following are 10 T cell receptor beta chains from one sample sequenced in a study of CD8 T cells in ankylosing spondylitis. TCRdb called the 5' RACE reads again in MiXCR, with one record for every CDR3 protein. The profile shows some 250,000 distinct CDR3 sequences, roughly a quarter of them singletons. Material: blood, either unsorted or a sorted T cell fraction (not recorded which). The receptor source for this set is a male donor with ankylosing spondylitis or in good health (not recorded which).

This clonotype appeared many times. V is TRBV10-2 and J is TRBJ1-5, with a possible D match to TRBD1 (5 bases). Trimming stripped 4 bases from V and 6 bases from J, with 10 bases between. Germline-derived CDR1 and CDR2 are WSHSY and SAAADI. The CDR3 has 13 residues. CDR3 residues: CASSVQGGQPQHF. The DNA of the CDR3 is TGCGCCAGCAGTGTTCAGGGTGGTCAGCCCCAGCATTTT.

This clonotype has a count of ten or more. The V gene is TRBV29-1, the J gene TRBJ1-1; the D is unclear. Germline CDR1 SQVTM, CDR2 ANQGSEA. This CDR3 contains 14 residues. Deletions cut 5 bases from V and 2 bases from J, with 15 bases between. In DNA, the CDR3 is TGCAGCGTTTCGCAAGGAGGCAGCAACACTGAAGCTTTCTTT. Translated: CSVSQGGSNTEAFF.

This clonotype was counted only a few times. The chain recombines TRBV6-5 with TRBJ2-1, with D perhaps matching TRBD1 (6 bases). The V end lost 0 bases, the J end lost 10 bases, and 10 bases lay between the germline ends. The CDR3 spans 13 residues. The germline V gene encodes CDR1 MNHEY and CDR2 SVGAGI. CDR3 bases: TGTGCCAGCAGTTACTCCACGACAGGCGAGCAGTTCTTC. The encoded protein is CASSYSTTGEQFF.

J is TRBJ1-1 and V is TRBV7-9; D gene unclear. The CDR3 has 14 residues. Germline values: CDR1 SEHNR, CDR2 FQNEAQ (reference sequence). V lost 10 bases to trimming and J lost 5 bases, with 20 bases between them. CDR3 DNA: TGTGCCACCGTAATATTCGGCGGCGGAACTGAAGCTTTCTTT. This encodes CATVIFGGGTEAFF.

The CDR3 sequence: CASRRQGPYEQYF. The DNA for the CDR3 is TGTGCCAGCAGAAGACAGGGTCCCTACGAGCAGTACTTC. The rearrangement uses TRBV2 and TRBJ2-7; 7 bases match TRBD1. Germline CDR1 and CDR2: SNHLY and FYNNEI. The CDR3 is made up of 13 amino acids. The ends lost 6 bases at V and 2 bases at J; junction bases unmatched: 4. Full variable domain (missing parts from reference TRBV2 and TRBJ2-7): EPEVTQTPSHQVTQMGQEVILRCVPISNHLYFYWYRQILGQKVEFLVSFYNNEISEKSEIFDDQFSVERPDGSNFTLKIRSTKLEDSAMYFCASRRQGPYEQYFGPGTRLTVT.

This clonotype has at least ten counts. This rearrangement joins TRBV11-2 to TRBJ2-7, with D uncertain. This CDR3 is 12 amino acids long. The V end lost 3 bases, the J end lost 7 bases, and 10 bases lay between the germline ends. Per the germline V gene, CDR1 is SGHAT and CDR2 is FQNNGV. The CDR3 reads CASSFDTDEQYF. The CDR3 DNA follows: TGTGCCAGCAGCTTTGATACTGATGAGCAGTACTTC.

Comments on this clonotype: This may be a read error: a much more frequent sequence differs by one nucleotide. The chain is built from TRBV12-3 or TRBV12-4 and TRBJ2-2; D tentatively reads TRBD1 or TRBD2 (6 bases each). The CDR3 is 14 residues long. In DNA form, the CDR3 reads TGTGCCAGAAGTTTACCACAGGGAGGCGGGGAGCTGTTTTTT. This encodes CARSLPQGGGELFF.

This clonotype was observed once. This CDR3 is CASSLVELGEQFF. As DNA, the CDR3 is TGTGCCAGCAGCTTAGTAGAGCTCGGCGAGCAGTTCTTC. This chain connects TRBV7-9 to TRBJ2-1; D call uncertain. The CDR3 has 13 residues. Germline V gene sequence: CDR1 SEHNR, CDR2 FQNEAQ (reference sequence). Between the trimmed V and J ends, which lost 1 base and 10 bases, there was a span of 11 bases.

This clonotype was counted at least ten times. This chain links TRBV12-3 or TRBV12-4 with TRBJ2-1; perhaps D is TRBD1 or TRBD2 (5 bases each). Trimming shortened V by 11 bases and J by 0 bases, and 14 bases separated the two germline ends. CDR3 size: 14 residues. In DNA, the CDR3 is TGTGCCTGTTCGGCCGGGACCTCCTACAATGAGCAGTTCTTC. Protein product: CACSAGTSYNEQFF.

This clonotype turned up a few times. The chain combines TRBV5-6 with TRBJ2-5; 11 nucleotides agree with TRBD2. This CDR3 is 14 amino acids long. J lost 12 bases, V lost 4 bases, and 11 bases had no gene match. The germline CDR1 and CDR2 sequences are SGHDT and YYEEEE. The CDR3 nucleotides read TGTGCCAGCAGCACGCTAGCGGGGGGCTCTCGGGAGTACTTC. This sequence encodes CASSTLAGGSREYF.